This T cell receptor (beta chain) emerged from a study of cytomegalovirus exposure and HLA in healthy donors. Study-level background: About 85 million unique TCR sequences came from HLA-typed donors in an early release.

Researchers ran the PCR with 60 Vbeta and 13 Jbeta primers. Generated by immunoSEQ multiplex PCR, the TCRdb table keeps only in-frame clones and is missing some. The data hold 120,000 or so clones, with approximately 68% observed a single time. The germline CDR1 and CDR2 sequences are GTSNPN and SVGIG (reference sequence). The ends lost 2 bases at V and 1 base at J; junction bases unmatched: 7. This CDR3 region has 15 residues. The sequenced material came from PBMCs. V gene TRBV30 combines with J gene TRBJ1-2; TRBD1 matches at 7 bases. The sequence derives from a man aged 30 to 39 in good health and CMV-seropositive. Here the CDR3 reads CAWSRKGAGNYGYTF. DNA for the CDR3: TGTGCCTGGAGTCGGAAGGGGGCTGGTAACTATGGCTACACCTTC.